These 20 T cell receptor beta chains came from one sample sequenced in a study of T cells in Graves' hyperthyroidism and ophthalmopathy. There were TCR beta CDR3 regions amplified from RNA transcripts. The TCR CDR3 first-round RT-PCR relied on the HTBI primer set. From the multiplex PCR reads, TCRdb called clonotypes with MiXCR, one entry per CDR3 protein. The repertoire holds over 250,000 distinct CDR3 sequences, less than 30% seen once, with about a quarter in the top ten. The sample was blood. The source is a man in his forties with Graves' hyperthyroidism that later progressed to Graves' ophthalmopathy.

This clonotype came up many times. The genes are TRBV7-2 and TRBJ2-7; 9 positions agree with TRBD2. This CDR3 contains 17 residues. Per the germline V gene, CDR1 is SGHTA and CDR2 is FQGNSA. Trimming removed 3 bases from V and 0 bases from J; junction bases left unmatched: 9. The DNA for the CDR3 is TGTGCCAGCAGCTTCGGGACTAGCTGGTCGGCCTCCTACGAGCAGTACTTC. It is translated as CASSFGTSWSASYEQYF.

The chain carries TRBV28 and TRBJ1-1; TRBD1 agrees at 8 bases. There are 15 residues in the CDR3. V was pared by 6 bases and J by 1 base, with 7 bases of the junction left unmatched. In germline, CDR1 is MDHEN, CDR2 SYDVKM. The DNA for the CDR3 is TGTGCCAGCAGCCTGGACAGGGAGGGGAACACTGAAGCTTTCTTT. Translation: CASSLDREGNTEAFF.

V gene TRBV28 combines with J gene TRBJ1-1; 8 nucleotides line up with TRBD1. Germline loops: CDR1 MDHEN, CDR2 SYDVKM. Trimming at V came to 8 bases and at J to 5 bases, leaving 10 bases not matched to a gene. The CDR3 sequence is 14 residues long. In nucleotides, the CDR3 is TGTGCCAGCGGGGTGCGGACAGGGAGAACTGAAGCTTTCTTT. It encodes CASGVRTGRTEAFF.

This clonotype was found many times. V is TRBV5-1 and J is TRBJ2-5; D is perhaps TRBD1 (6 bases). The ends were cut back, 5 bases at V and 4 bases at J, with 9 bases in the middle. The germline V gene has CDR1 SGHRS and CDR2 YFSETQ. The CDR3 totals 12 residues. The CDR3 DNA reads as TGCGCCAGCAGATCAGGGGCAGAGACCCAGTACTTC. Amino acid sequence: CASRSGAETQYF.

The V gene is TRBV9, the J gene TRBJ2-2; D possibly uses TRBD1 or TRBD2 (5 bases each). The CDR3 loop spans 16 amino acids. V lost 0 bases to trimming and J lost 4 bases, with 13 bases between them. The germline CDR1 and CDR2 sequences are SGDLS and YYNGEE. The CDR3 DNA is TGTGCCAGCAGCGTAGTAGGTAACGGGGCCACCGGGGAGCTGTTTTTT. It yields the protein CASSVVGNGATGELFF.

The genes are TRBV20-1 and TRBJ1-1, with D uncertain. The V gene's germline CDR1 is DFQATT and CDR2 SNEGSKA (reference sequence). Trimming left V 4 bases short and J 2 bases short, with 11 bases between. The CDR3 consists of 13 residues. The CDR3, as DNA: TGCAGTGCTATGGGAGGGCCTAACACTGAAGCTTTCTTT. Encoded protein: CSAMGGPNTEAFF.

This clonotype was recorded once. This sequence joins TRBV15 and TRBJ2-7, with TRBD1 matching over 10 bases. The CDR3 has 16 amino acids. Germline CDR1 and CDR2: LNHNV and YYDKDF (reference sequence). V trimming: 1 base; J trimming: 6 bases; junction bases outside the gene matches: 9. As DNA, the CDR3 is TGTGCCACCAGCAGAGCTGGGGACAGGGGTATCGGCGAGCAGTACTTC. This encodes CATSRAGDRGIGEQYF.

This clonotype has ten or more counts. The chain links TRBV7-2 to TRBJ1-2; no definite D call. V was shortened by 2 bases and J by 10 bases, with 11 bases between the two germline ends. Germline lookup yields CDR1 SGHTA and CDR2 FQGNSA. This CDR3 comprises 12 residues. The CDR3 loop is CASSLPVRVYTF. The CDR3 nucleotides are TGTGCCAGCAGCTTACCAGTACGGGTCTACACCTTC.

This clonotype has at least ten counts. The J gene is TRBJ2-7, the V gene TRBV20-1; 7 bases agree with TRBD2. The CDR3 has 16 residues. Germline lookup yields CDR1 DFQATT and CDR2 SNEGSKA (reference sequence). The junction had 12 bases not matched to a gene; V was cut back by 3 bases and J by 1 base. CDR3 residues: CSARPSSSGDSYEQYF. CDR3 nucleotide sequence: TGCAGTGCTAGGCCCTCCTCTAGCGGAGATTCCTACGAGCAGTACTTC.

This clonotype showed up many times. The chain carries TRBV19 and TRBJ2-3, with TRBD2 as a possible D gene (5 bases). Germline V gene sequence: CDR1 LNHDA, CDR2 SQIVND (reference sequence). The V end was cut by 7 bases, the J end by 1 base, with 12 bases between. The CDR3 length is 14 residues. The CDR3 DNA sequence: TGTGCCAGTACCCCAATGGAGGGCACAGATACGCAGTATTTT. This sequence encodes CASTPMEGTDTQYF.

This clonotype was seen at least ten times. The chain carries TRBV28 and TRBJ2-7; 9 bases line up with TRBD1. The CDR3 runs 15 residues. Germline V gene sequence: CDR1 MDHEN, CDR2 SYDVKM. V lost 5 bases and J lost 4; bases outside the gene matches: 9. CDR3 DNA sequence: TGTGCCAGCAGTCCCACCGGGACAGGGAGGTACGAGCAGTACTTC. Amino acids: CASSPTGTGRYEQYF.

This clonotype appeared many times. This chain uses TRBV13 with TRBJ2-7; TRBD2 matches at 12 bases. Trimming took 5 bases from V and 7 from J; bases not matched to a gene: 12. The CDR3 totals 16 residues. Germline CDR1 PRHDT, CDR2 FYEKMQ (reference sequence). The CDR3 loop reads CASSKTSGSYRSEQYF. The CDR3 DNA sequence: TGTGCCAGCAGCAAGACTAGCGGGAGTTATCGGTCGGAGCAGTACTTC.

The chain couples TRBV28 to TRBJ1-5, with D tentatively TRBD1 (6 bases). CDR3 length: 16 amino acids. The germline V and J ends were trimmed by 3 bases and 6 bases, with 18 bases remaining between them. Germline V gene sequence: CDR1 MDHEN, CDR2 SYDVKM. CDR3 nucleotides: TGTGCCAGCAGTTTCGGGCAGGGGAGGGCAGGTCAGCCCCAGCATTTT. It codes for CASSFGQGRAGQPQHF.

This clonotype was seen at least ten times. The chain is built from TRBV25-1 and TRBJ1-2; D gene ambiguous. The CDR3 consists of 14 residues. Germline CDR1 is MGHDK and CDR2 is SYGVNS. V lost 0 bases, J lost 8 bases, and 13 bases lay in between. The CDR3 DNA sequence: TGTGCCAGCAGTGAATACGGAGGTCTAAGGGGCTACACCTTC. Residues: CASSEYGGLRGYTF.

This clonotype was recorded many times. The chain couples TRBV28 to TRBJ2-4; D possibly corresponds to TRBD2 (5 bases). The germline CDR1 and CDR2 sequences are MDHEN and SYDVKM. Trimming took 2 bases from V and 6 from J, leaving 17 bases between them. The CDR3 consists of 16 residues. CDR3 sequence reads: CASSLRSGSFINIQYF. In DNA, the CDR3 is TGTGCCAGCAGTTTACGATCGGGGAGTTTTATAAACATTCAGTACTTC.

The V call is TRBV12-3 or TRBV12-4, the J call TRBJ1-5; D gene ambiguous. V lost 5 bases to trimming and J lost 2 bases, with 13 bases between them. The CDR3 is made up of 15 amino acids. The CDR3 reads CASSPREGGNQPQHF. The DNA of the CDR3 is TGTGCCAGCAGTCCCCGGGAGGGAGGCAATCAGCCCCAGCATTTT.

This clonotype was seen only a few times. V is TRBV4-1 and J is TRBJ2-5; D is tentatively TRBD1 or TRBD2 (5 bases each). V lost 1 base and J 5 bases, leaving 17 bases between the germline ends. The CDR3 runs to 16 residues. From germline, CDR1 is MGHRA and CDR2 YSYEKL. The CDR3: CASSQGGSPRLETQYF. In DNA, the CDR3 is TGCGCCAGCAGCCAAGGGGGGAGCCCCCGATTGGAGACCCAGTACTTC.

In this sample, this clonotype turned up many times. This chain connects TRBV19 to TRBJ1-1, with no clear D. Trimming removed 8 bases from V and 1 base from J, with 11 bases in between. CDR3 length: 13 residues. Per the germline V gene, CDR1 is LNHDA and CDR2 is SQIVND (reference sequence). CDR3 in DNA: TGTGCCAGTGCAAGGTTCGGGAACACTGAAGCTTTCTTT. This translates into CASARFGNTEAFF.

This clonotype was seen many times. The CDR3 here is CASSFPGRSHEQYF. For the CDR3, the DNA is TGTGCCAGCAGTTTTCCCGGGAGGAGCCACGAGCAGTACTTC. This chain joins TRBV12-3 or TRBV12-4 and TRBJ2-7; 7 bases are a match to TRBD2. This CDR3 is built from 14 residues. The trim removed 3 bases at V and 5 bases at J, leaving 7 bases unmatched.

The chain's CDR3 is CASSRKGTTRGETQYF. CDR3 in DNA: TGTGCCAGCAGCAGAAAGGGGACCACCCGGGGGGAGACCCAGTACTTC. This chain connects TRBV7-2 to TRBJ2-5; D perhaps matches TRBD2 (6 bases). In germline, CDR1 is SGHTA, CDR2 FQGNSA. V lost 5 bases and J lost 5, with 21 bases in between. The CDR3 sequence is 16 residues long.